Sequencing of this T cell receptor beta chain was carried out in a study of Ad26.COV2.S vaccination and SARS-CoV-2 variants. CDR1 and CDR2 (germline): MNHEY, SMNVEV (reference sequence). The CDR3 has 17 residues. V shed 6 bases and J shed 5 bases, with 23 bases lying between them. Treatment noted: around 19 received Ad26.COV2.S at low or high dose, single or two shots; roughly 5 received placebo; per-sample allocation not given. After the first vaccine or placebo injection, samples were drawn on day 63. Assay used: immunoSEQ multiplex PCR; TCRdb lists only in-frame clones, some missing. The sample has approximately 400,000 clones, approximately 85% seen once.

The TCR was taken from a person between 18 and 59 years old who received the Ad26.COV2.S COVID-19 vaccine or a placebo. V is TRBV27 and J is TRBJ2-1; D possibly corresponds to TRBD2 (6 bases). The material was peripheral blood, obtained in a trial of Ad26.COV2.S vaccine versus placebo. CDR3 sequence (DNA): TGTGCCAGCAGCCGGCCAAGGAGGGCCTGGGGGGACAATGAGCAGTTCTTC. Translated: CASSRPRRAWGDNEQFF.